The table lists the clone carrying this T cell receptor beta chain with many counts. Its antigen is not known. The data were obtained in a study of T cells in Graves' hyperthyroidism and ophthalmopathy. Across the whole study: Prior to any treatment, at the point of initial diagnosis, peripheral blood was collected. Whole-study results and caveats: Most thyroid clonotypes that were expanded above 0.001 also turned up in blood.

The CDR3 runs to 15 residues. Trimming cost V 3 bases and J 7 bases; bases outside gene matches: 9. Germline loops: CDR1 MNHNS, CDR2 SASEGT. RNA transcripts gave rise to amplified TCR beta CDR3 regions. A first-round RT-PCR of the TCR CDR3 used the HTBI primer set. From the multiplex PCR reads, TCRdb called clonotypes with MiXCR, one entry per CDR3 protein. The sample records approximately 380,000 distinct CDR3 sequences, 11% to 15% being singletons. Patients showing uncontrolled infection, other autoimmune disease, pregnancy or lactation were ineligible. Clinical symptoms, serum thyroxine, TRAb, thyroid ultrasound and orbital computed tomography established diagnosis.

The TCR was taken from a man aged 45 to 65 with Graves' ophthalmopathy. The sample consisted of blood. The V and J genes are TRBV6-1 and TRBJ1-2, with 9 bases aligning to TRBD1. CDR3 in amino acids: CASSETGGELGGYTF. CDR3 sequence (DNA): TGTGCCAGCAGTGAGACAGGGGGAGAACTGGGTGGCTACACCTTC.